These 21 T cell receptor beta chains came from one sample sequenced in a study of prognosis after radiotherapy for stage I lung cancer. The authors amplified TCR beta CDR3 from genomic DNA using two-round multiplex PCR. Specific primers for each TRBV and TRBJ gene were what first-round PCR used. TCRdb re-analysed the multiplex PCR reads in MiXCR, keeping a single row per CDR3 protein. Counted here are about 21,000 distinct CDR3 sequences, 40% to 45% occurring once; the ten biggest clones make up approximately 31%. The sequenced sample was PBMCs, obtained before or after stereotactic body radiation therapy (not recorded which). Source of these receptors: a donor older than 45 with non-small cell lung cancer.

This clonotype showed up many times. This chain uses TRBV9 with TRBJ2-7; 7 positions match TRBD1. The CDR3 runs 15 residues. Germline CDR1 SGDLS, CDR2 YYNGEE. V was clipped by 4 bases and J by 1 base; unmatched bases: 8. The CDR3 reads CASSPTGDSSYEQYF. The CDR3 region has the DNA TGTGCCAGCAGCCCCACAGGGGACAGTTCCTACGAGCAGTACTTC.

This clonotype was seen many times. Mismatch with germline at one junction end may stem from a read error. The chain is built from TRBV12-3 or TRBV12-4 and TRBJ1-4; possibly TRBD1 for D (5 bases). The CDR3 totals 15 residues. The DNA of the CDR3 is TGTGCCAGCAGGAGAGAGGGAGTTAGGCGGTGGGGACTGGTTTTT. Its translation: CASRREGVRRWGLVF.

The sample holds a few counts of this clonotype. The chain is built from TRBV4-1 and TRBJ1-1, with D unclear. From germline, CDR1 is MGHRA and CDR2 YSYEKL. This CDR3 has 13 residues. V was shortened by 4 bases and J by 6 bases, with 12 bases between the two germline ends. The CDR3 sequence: CASSPREASEAFF. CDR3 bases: TGCGCCAGCAGCCCCCGGGAGGCGTCTGAAGCTTTCTTT.

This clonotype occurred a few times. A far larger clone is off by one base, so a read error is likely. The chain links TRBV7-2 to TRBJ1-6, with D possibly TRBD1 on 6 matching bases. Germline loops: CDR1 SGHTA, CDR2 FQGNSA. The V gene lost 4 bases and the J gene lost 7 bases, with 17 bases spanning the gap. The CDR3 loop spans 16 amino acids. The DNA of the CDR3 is TGTGCCAGCAGCTCCCGGACAGTGGGCTCGAATTCACCCCTCCACTTT. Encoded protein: CASSSRTVGSNSPLHF.

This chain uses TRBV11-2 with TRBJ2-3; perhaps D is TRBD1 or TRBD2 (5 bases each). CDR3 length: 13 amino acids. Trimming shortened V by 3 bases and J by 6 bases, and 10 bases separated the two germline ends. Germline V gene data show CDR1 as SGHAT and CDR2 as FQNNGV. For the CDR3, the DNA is TGTGCCAGCAGCTTTACTAGGGGCGATACGCAGTATTTT. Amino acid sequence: CASSFTRGDTQYF.

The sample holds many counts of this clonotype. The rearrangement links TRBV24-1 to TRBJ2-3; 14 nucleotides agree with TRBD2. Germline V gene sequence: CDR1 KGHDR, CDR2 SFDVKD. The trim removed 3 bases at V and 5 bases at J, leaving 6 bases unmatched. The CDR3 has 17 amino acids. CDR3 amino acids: CATSDPGTSGSGDTQYF. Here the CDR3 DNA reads TGTGCCACCAGTGATCCCGGGACTAGCGGGAGTGGAGATACGCAGTATTTT.

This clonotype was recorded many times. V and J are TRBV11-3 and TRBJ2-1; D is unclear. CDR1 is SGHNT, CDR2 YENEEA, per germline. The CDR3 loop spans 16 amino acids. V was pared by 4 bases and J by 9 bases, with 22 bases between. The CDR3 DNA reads TGTGCCAGCAGCTCGCAGTCCCTCCACCAATCAAGTGAGCAGTTCTTC. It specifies CASSSQSLHQSSEQFF.

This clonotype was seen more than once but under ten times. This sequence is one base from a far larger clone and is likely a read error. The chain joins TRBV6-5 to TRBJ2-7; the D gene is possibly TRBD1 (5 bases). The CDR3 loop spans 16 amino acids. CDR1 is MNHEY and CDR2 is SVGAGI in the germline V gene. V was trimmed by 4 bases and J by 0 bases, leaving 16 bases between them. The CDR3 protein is CASSFGAVDDSYEQYF. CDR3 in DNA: TGTGCCAGCAGTTTTGGGGCAGTCGACGACTCCTACGAGCAGTACTTC.

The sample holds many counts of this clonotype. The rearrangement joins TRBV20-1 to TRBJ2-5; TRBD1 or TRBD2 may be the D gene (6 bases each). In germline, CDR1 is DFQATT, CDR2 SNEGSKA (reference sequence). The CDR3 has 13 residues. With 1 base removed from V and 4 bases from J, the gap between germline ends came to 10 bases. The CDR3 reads CSARGGGLETQYF. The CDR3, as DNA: TGCAGTGCTAGAGGTGGGGGGCTAGAGACCCAGTACTTC.

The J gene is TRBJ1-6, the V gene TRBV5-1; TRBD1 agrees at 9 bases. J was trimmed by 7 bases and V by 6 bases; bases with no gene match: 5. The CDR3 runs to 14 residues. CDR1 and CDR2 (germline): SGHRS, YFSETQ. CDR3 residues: CASNVGQGNSPLHF. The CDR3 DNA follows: TGCGCCAGCAACGTGGGACAGGGCAATTCACCCCTCCACTTT. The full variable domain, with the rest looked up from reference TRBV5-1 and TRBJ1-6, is KAGVTQTPRYLIKTRGQQVTLSCSPISGHRSVSWYQQTPGQGLQFLFEYFSETQRNKGNFPGRFSGRQFSNSRSEMNVSTLELGDSALYLCASNVGQGNSPLHFGNGTRLTVT.

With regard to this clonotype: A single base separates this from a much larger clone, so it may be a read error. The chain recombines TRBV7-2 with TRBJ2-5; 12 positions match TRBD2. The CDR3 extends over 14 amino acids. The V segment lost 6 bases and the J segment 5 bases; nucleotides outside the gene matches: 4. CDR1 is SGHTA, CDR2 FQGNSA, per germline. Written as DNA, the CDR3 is TGTGCCAGCAGAGTGGGACTAGCGGGCGAGACCCAGTACTTC. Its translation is CASRVGLAGETQYF.

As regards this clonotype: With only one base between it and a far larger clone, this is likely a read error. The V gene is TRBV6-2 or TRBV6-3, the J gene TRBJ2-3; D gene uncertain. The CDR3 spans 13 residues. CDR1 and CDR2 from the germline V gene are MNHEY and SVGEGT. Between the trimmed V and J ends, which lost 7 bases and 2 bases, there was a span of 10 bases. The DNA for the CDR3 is TGTGCCAGCATCCTCGGAGTCACAGATACGCAGTATTTT. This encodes CASILGVTDTQYF.

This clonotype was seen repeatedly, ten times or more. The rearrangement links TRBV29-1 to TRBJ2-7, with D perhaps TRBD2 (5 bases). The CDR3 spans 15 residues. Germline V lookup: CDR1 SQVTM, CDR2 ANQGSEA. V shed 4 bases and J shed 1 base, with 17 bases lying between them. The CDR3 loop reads CSVVIPRSGSYEQYF. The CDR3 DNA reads TGCAGCGTTGTAATTCCCAGGAGCGGATCCTACGAGCAGTACTTC.

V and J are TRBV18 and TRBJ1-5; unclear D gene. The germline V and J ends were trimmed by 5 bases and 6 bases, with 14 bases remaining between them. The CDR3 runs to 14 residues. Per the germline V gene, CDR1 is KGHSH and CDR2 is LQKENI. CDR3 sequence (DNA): TGTGCCAGCTCAGGAGGAGGGAACTCTCAGCCCCAGCATTTT. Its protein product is CASSGGGNSQPQHF.

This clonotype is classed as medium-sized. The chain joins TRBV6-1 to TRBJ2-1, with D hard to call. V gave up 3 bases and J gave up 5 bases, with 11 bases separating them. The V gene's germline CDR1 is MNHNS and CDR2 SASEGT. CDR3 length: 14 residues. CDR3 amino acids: CASSDWGPNNEQFF. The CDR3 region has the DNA TGTGCCAGCAGTGATTGGGGTCCAAACAATGAGCAGTTCTTC.

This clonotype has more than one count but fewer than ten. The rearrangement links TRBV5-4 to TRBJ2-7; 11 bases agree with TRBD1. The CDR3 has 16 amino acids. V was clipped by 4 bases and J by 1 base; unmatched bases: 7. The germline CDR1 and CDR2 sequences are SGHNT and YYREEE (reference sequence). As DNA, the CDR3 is TGTGCCAGCAGCAACCCCCGGGACAGGGGGTCCTACGAGCAGTACTTC. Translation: CASSNPRDRGSYEQYF.

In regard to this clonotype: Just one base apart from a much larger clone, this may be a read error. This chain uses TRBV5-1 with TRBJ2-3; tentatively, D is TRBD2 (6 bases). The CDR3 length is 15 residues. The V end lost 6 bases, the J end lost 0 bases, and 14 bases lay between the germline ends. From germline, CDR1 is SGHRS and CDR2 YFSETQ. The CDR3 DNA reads TGCGCCAGCATCATCCGGGACTCTAGCACAGATACGCAGTATTTT. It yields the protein CASIIRDSSTDTQYF.

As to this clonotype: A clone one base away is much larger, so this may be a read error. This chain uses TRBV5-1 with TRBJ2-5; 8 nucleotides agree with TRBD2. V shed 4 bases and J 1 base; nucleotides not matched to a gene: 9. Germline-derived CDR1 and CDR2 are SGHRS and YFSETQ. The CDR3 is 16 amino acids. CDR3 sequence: CASSIIGRAVQETQYF. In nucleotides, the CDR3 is TGCGCCAGCAGCATTATCGGGAGGGCTGTCCAAGAGACCCAGTACTTC. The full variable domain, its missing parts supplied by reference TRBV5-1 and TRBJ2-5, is KAGVTQTPRYLIKTRGQQVTLSCSPISGHRSVSWYQQTPGQGLQFLFEYFSETQRNKGNFPGRFSGRQFSNSRSEMNVSTLELGDSALYLCASSIIGRAVQETQYFGPGTRLLVL.

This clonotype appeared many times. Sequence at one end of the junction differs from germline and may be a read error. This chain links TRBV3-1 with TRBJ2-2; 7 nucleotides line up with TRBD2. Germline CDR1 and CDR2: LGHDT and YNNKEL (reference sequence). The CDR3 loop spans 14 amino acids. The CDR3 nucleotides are TGTGCCAGCAGCCACTGGGGGGGAACCGGGGAGCCGTTTTTT. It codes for CASSHWGGTGEPFF.

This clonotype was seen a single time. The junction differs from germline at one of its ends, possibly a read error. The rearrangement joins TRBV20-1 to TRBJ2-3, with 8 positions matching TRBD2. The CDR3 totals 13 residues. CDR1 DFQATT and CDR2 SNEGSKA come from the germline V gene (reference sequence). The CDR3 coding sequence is TGCAGTGCTAGACTAGCGGGCAAAGATACGCTGTATTTT. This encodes CSARLAGKDTLYF.

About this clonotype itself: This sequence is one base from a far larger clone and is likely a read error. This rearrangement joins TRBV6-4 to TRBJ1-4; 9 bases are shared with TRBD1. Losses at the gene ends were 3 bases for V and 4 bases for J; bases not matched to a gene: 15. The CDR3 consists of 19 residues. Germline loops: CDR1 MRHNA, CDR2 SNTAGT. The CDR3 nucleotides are TGTGCCAGCAGTGAAGCTCACATGTATGGGACAGGGAGTAATGAAAAACTGTTTTTT. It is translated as CASSEAHMYGTGSNEKLFF.